Listed below are T cell receptor beta chains from one sample, sequenced in a study of blood T cell repertoires in COVID-19. TCRdb's copy holds only in-frame clones and misses some; the assay was immunoSEQ multiplex PCR. The repertoire includes about 180,000 clones, around 80% of them detected once, and about 6.8% sits in the top ten. The source material was peripheral blood. All receptors derive from a man aged 65 to 79 with active or convalescent COVID-19. CDR3s include the opening cysteine and the closing phenylalanine or tryptophan. Fields, in order: J gene, V gene, CDR3 protein.

j_call: TRBJ2-2
v_call: TRBV4-3
cdr3_aa: CASSHGENTGELFF

j_call: TRBJ1-4
v_call: TRBV2
cdr3_aa: CASRREQGENEKLFF

j_call: TRBJ1-3
v_call: TRBV2
cdr3_aa: CASSDVAYSGNTIYF

j_call: TRBJ2-3
v_call: TRBV5-1
cdr3_aa: CASSPSVLAGSIDTQYF

j_call: TRBJ1-1
v_call: TRBV4-2
cdr3_aa: CASSQWGGTEAFF

j_call: TRBJ2-7
v_call: TRBV29-1
cdr3_aa: CSFRTSGGYEQYF

j_call: TRBJ1-1
v_call: TRBV7-9
cdr3_aa: CASSRQDNTEAFF

j_call: TRBJ2-3
v_call: TRBV29-1
cdr3_aa: CSVRTPPDTQYF

j_call: TRBJ2-7
v_call: TRBV7-9
cdr3_aa: CASSLASGTRGEQYF

j_call: TRBJ2-3
v_call: TRBV11-2
cdr3_aa: CASSLGRTSTDTQYF

j_call: TRBJ1-6
v_call: TRBV18
cdr3_aa: CASSPLSGKQYNSPLHF

j_call: TRBJ1-6
v_call: TRBV5-5
cdr3_aa: CASSLARAVKSPLHF

j_call: TRBJ1-1
v_call: TRBV10-2
cdr3_aa: CASSDPRGTVNTEAFF

j_call: TRBJ1-3
v_call: TRBV19
cdr3_aa: CASRTTGNTIYF

j_call: TRBJ2-5
v_call: TRBV2
cdr3_aa: CASRMAIQETQYF

j_call: TRBJ1-4
v_call: TRBV18
cdr3_aa: CASSPRQGSNEKLFF

j_call: TRBJ1-2
v_call: TRBV19
cdr3_aa: CASQSGYGYTF

j_call: TRBJ2-7
v_call: TRBV3-1/TRBV3-2
cdr3_aa: CASSVQGEYEQYF

j_call: TRBJ1-1
v_call: TRBV6-5
cdr3_aa: CASSSRTDTEAFF

j_call: TRBJ1-1
v_call: TRBV3-1/TRBV3-2
cdr3_aa: CASSPGTGSTEAFF

j_call: TRBJ2-2
v_call: TRBV7-2
cdr3_aa: CASSRGGVNTGELFF

j_call: TRBJ2-7
v_call: TRBV5-1
cdr3_aa: CASSLESTGFEQYF

j_call: TRBJ2-1
v_call: TRBV6-5
cdr3_aa: CASSSLPTGWEQFF

j_call: TRBJ1-1
v_call: TRBV2
cdr3_aa: CASTTSRDTEAFF

j_call: TRBJ1-2
v_call: TRBV30
cdr3_aa: CAWSRGSNYGYTF

j_call: TRBJ2-1
v_call: TRBV5-4
cdr3_aa: CASSLEEGNYNEQFF

j_call: TRBJ2-1
v_call: TRBV6-1
cdr3_aa: CASSEFGGLSSYNEQFF

j_call: TRBJ1-5
v_call: TRBV10-1
cdr3_aa: CASSDEGQGFQPQHF